Each of the 5 T cell receptor beta chains below was sequenced from the same sample in a study of shared clonotypes between healthy human individuals. The table came from immunoSEQ multiplex PCR; TCRdb's copy has only in-frame clones and leaves some out. The sample includes about 490,000 clones, 81% of them seen just once. Material for sequencing was PBMCs. The receptors come from a woman in her 40s in good health. Some clones in this sample may be carry-over from other donors' samples.

The CDR3 sequence is CASSPRISGRVGELFF. For the CDR3, the DNA is TGTGCCAGCAGCCCCCGGATTAGCGGGAGGGTCGGGGAGCTGTTTTTT. V and J are TRBV7-2 and TRBJ2-2, with 11 positions matching TRBD2. The CDR3 totals 16 residues. The germline gives CDR1 SGHTA, CDR2 FQGNSA. Trimming removed 5 bases from V and 7 bases from J; junction bases left unmatched: 9.

About this clone: The identical CDR3 is also encoded by other nucleotide sequences in the sample. V usage is TRBV28 and J usage is TRBJ2-7, with 8 bases that match TRBD2. The CDR3 length is 14 residues. The trim removed 5 bases at V and 3 bases at J, leaving 6 bases unmatched. CDR1 is MDHEN, CDR2 SYDVKM, per germline. CDR3 amino acids: CASSLLAASYEQYF. DNA for the CDR3: TGTGCCAGCAGTCTACTAGCGGCCAGCTACGAGCAGTACTTC.

The chain joins TRBV29-1 to TRBJ2-7; no firm D call. The CDR3 sequence is 14 residues long. Trimming removed 4 bases from V and 1 base from J, with 14 bases in between. Germline V CDR1 and CDR2: SQVTM, ANQGSEA. The CDR3 spells CSVVVTPFSYEQYF. DNA of the CDR3: TGCAGCGTTGTAGTCACCCCCTTTTCCTACGAGCAGTACTTC.

The chain couples TRBV7-6 to TRBJ1-2; 8 nucleotides agree with TRBD1. The trim removed 1 base at V and 10 bases at J, leaving 5 bases unmatched. The CDR3 is 13 residues long. Germline V gene sequence: CDR1 SGHVS, CDR2 FNYEAQ. The CDR3 protein is CASSLGQGADYTF. As DNA, the CDR3 is TGTGCCAGCAGCTTAGGGCAGGGGGCGGACTACACCTTC.

CDR3 in amino acids: CASSLAVWSNQPQHF. The CDR3 DNA is TGTGCCAGCAGCTTAGCTGTCTGGAGCAATCAGCCCCAGCATTTT. The V call is TRBV7-8, the J call TRBJ1-5; D unresolved. The CDR3 is made up of 15 amino acids. The V gene lost 0 bases and the J gene lost 1 base, with 7 bases spanning the gap. From germline, CDR1 is SGHVS and CDR2 FQNEAQ.